The sequence of this T cell receptor beta chain was determined in a study of shared clonotypes between healthy human individuals. Here immunoSEQ multiplex PCR was the method, and the copy in TCRdb shows in-frame clones only, minus some. Altogether over 800,000 clones are present, 80% to 95% being singletons, with the ten largest covering around 24%. In the naive CD8 group, cells lacked CD45RO and were positively selected for CCR7, so terminally differentiated effector memory CD45RA+ cells were left out. This clonotype was sampled from a man aged 25 to 40 in good health. Sequencing was carried out using naive CD8+ T cells sorted from blood.

The CDR3 nucleotides read TGTGCCAGCAGCTTTCGGACAGGGGGCGAACCAGATACGCAGTATTTT. This gives the protein CASSFRTGGEPDTQYF. The chain employs TRBV7-2 and TRBJ2-3, with 11 bases fitting TRBD1. Germline V gives CDR1 SGHTA, CDR2 FQGNSA. V shed 3 bases and J 4 bases; nucleotides not matched to a gene: 6. The CDR3 totals 16 residues.